The T cell receptor beta chain described here comes from a study of T cells in Graves' hyperthyroidism and ophthalmopathy. The junction had 6 bases not matched to a gene; V was cut back by 4 bases and J by 4 bases. This CDR3 spans 17 amino acids. Uncontrolled infection, other autoimmune disease, pregnancy or lactation barred patients from enrollment. Clinicians diagnosed patients from clinical symptoms, serum thyroxine and TRAb, thyroid ultrasound and orbital computed tomography. Amplified regions were TCR beta CDR3 sequences from RNA transcripts. RT-PCR in the first round (using the HTBI primer set) targeted the TCR CDR3. TCRdb itself ran the multiplex PCR reads through MiXCR, one entry per CDR3 protein. Of 500,000 to 750,000 distinct CDR3 sequences detected, 15% to 19% appear once; the ten largest clones hold 6.5% to 8%. This clonotype was picked up a small number of times. Its cognate antigen is unknown.

Whole-study results and caveats: Most thyroid clonotypes expanded above 0.001 appeared in blood too. For ophthalmopathy, model prediction preceded onset by a median 6.5 months.

The J gene is TRBJ2-2, the V gene TRBV12-3 or TRBV12-4, with TRBD2 matching 13 bases. The specimen was blood. The source of this sequence is a young woman with Graves' hyperthyroidism. CDR3 DNA: TGTGCCAGCAGTTCGGGACTAGCGGGAACGGGCACCGGGGAGCTGTTTTTT. Translation gives CASSSGLAGTGTGELFF.